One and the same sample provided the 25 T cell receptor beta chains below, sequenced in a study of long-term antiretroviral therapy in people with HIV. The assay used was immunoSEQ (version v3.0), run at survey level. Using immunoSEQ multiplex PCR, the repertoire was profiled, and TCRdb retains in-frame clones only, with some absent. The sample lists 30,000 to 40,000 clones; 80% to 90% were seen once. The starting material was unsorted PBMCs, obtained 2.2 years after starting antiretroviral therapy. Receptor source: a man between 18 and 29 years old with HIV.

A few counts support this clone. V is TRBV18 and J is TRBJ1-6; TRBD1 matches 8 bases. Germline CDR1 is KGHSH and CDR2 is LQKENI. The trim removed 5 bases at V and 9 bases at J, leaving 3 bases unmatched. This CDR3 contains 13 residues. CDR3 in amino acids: CASSSDRASPLHF. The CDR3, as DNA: TGTGCCAGCTCATCGGACAGGGCTTCACCCCTCCACTTT.

The CDR3 sequence: CATGTGSNTEAFF. CDR3 bases: TGTGCCACCGGGACAGGGTCGAACACTGAAGCTTTCTTT. This chain joins TRBV6-6 and TRBJ1-1; 9 bases align to TRBD1. The length of the CDR3 is 13 residues. V dropped 10 bases and J dropped 1; count of bases not matched to a gene: 4. Germline CDR1 and CDR2: MNHNY and SVGAGI (reference sequence).

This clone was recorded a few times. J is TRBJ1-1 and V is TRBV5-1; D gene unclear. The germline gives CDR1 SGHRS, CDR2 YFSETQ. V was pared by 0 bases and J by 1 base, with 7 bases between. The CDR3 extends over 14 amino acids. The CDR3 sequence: CASSLGRANTEAFF. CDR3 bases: TGCGCCAGCAGCTTGGGGAGGGCGAACACTGAAGCTTTCTTT.

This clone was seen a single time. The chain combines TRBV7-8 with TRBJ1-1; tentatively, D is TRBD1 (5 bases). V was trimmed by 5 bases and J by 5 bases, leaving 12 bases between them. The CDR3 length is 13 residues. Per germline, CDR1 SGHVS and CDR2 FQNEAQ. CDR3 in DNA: TGTGCCAGCAGCCCCTGGGGGTGGACTGAAGCTTTCTTT. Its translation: CASSPWGWTEAFF.

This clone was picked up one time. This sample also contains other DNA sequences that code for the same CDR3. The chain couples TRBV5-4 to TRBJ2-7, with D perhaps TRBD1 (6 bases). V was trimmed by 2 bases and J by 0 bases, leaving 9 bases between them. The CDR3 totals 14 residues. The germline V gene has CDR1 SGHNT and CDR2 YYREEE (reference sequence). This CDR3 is CASSLGTSSYEQYF. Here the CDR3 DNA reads TGTGCCAGCAGCTTAGGGACATCCTCCTACGAGCAGTACTTC. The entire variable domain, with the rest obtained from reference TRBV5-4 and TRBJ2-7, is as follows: ETGVTQSPTHLIKTRGQQVTLRCSSQSGHNTVSWYQQALGQGPQFIFQYYREEENGRGNFPPRFSGLQFPNYSSELNVNALELDDSALYLCASSLGTSSYEQYFGPGTRLTVT.

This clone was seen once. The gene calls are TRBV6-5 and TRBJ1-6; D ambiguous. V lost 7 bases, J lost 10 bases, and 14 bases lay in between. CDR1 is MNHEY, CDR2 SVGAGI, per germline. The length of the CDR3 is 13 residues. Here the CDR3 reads CASKLQERSPLHF. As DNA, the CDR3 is TGTGCCAGCAAGCTTCAGGAGCGGTCACCCCTCCACTTT.

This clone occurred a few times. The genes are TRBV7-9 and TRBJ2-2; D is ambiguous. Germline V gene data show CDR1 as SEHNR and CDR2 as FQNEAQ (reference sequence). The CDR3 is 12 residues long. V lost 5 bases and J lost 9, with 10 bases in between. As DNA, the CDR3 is TGTGCCAGCAGCCCGGAAGATCGGGAGCTGTTTTTT. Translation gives CASSPEDRELFF. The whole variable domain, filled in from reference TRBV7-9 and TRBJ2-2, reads DTGVSQNPRHKITKRGQNVTFRCDPISEHNRLYWYRQTLGQGPEFLTYFQNEAQLEKSRLLSDRFSAERPKGSFSTLEIQRTEQGDSAMYLCASSPEDRELFFGEGSRLTVL.

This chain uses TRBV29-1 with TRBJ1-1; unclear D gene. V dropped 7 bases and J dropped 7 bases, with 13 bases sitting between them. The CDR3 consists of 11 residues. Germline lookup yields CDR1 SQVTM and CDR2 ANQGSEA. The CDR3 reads CSDWSPVEAFF. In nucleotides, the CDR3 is TGCAGCGACTGGTCCCCTGTTGAAGCTTTCTTT.

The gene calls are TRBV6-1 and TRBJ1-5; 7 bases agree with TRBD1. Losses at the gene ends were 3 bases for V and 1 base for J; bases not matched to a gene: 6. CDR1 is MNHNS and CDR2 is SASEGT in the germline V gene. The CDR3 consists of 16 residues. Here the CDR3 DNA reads TGTGCCAGCAGTGAGACCGGGACAGCAAGCAATCAGCCCCAGCATTTT. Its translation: CASSETGTASNQPQHF.

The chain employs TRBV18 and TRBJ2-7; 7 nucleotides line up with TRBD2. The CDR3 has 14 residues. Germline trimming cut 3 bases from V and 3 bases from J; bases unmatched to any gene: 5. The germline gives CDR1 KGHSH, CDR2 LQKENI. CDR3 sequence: CASSPTGGNYEQYF. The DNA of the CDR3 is TGTGCCAGCTCACCGACCGGGGGGAACTACGAGCAGTACTTC. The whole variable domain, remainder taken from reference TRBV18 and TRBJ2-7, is NAGVMQNPRHLVRRRGQEARLRCSPMKGHSHVYWYRQLPEEGLKFMVYLQKENIIDESGMPKERFSAEFPKEGPSILRIQQVVRGDSAAYFCASSPTGGNYEQYFGPGTRLTVT.

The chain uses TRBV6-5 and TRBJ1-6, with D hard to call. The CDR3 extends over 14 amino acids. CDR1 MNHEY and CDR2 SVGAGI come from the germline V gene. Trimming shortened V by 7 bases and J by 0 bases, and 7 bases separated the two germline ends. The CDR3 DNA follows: TGTGCCAGCACCCGGAGCTCCTATAATTCACCCCTCCACTTT. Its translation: CASTRSSYNSPLHF.

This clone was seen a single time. CDR3 bases: TGTGCTAGTGGCTCTGGACAGGGCTCTGGAAACACCATATATTTT. Amino acid sequence: CASGSGQGSGNTIYF. This chain joins TRBV12-5 and TRBJ1-3; 8 bases fit TRBD1. The CDR3 totals 15 residues. Germline-derived CDR1 and CDR2 are LGHNT and FRNRAP. With V trimmed by 6 bases and J by 0 bases, 4 bases remained unmatched.

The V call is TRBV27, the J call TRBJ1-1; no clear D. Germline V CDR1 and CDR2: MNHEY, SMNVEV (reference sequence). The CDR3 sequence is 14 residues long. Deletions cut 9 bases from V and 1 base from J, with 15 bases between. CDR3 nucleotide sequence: TGTGCCAGTAGGGCCGGACTGAGGAACACTGAAGCTTTCTTT. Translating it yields CASRAGLRNTEAFF.

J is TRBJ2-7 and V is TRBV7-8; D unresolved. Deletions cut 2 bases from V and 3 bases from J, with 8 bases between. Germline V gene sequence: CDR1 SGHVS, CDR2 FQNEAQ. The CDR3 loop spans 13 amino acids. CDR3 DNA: TGTGCCAGCAGCTTAAATGTGGGCTACGAGCAGTACTTC. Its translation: CASSLNVGYEQYF.

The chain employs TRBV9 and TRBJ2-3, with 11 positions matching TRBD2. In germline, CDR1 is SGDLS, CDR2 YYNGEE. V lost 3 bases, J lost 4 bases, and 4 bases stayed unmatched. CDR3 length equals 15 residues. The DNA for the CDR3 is TGTGCCAGCAGCGATAGCGGGGGGGCCCCAGATACGCAGTATTTT. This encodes CASSDSGGAPDTQYF.

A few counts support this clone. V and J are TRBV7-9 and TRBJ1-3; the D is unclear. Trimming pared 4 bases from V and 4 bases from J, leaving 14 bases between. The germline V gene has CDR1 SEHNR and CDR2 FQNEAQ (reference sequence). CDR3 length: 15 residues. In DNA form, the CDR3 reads TGTGCCAGCAGCTCTCAGTCAGACCCAGGAAACACCATATATTTT. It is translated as CASSSQSDPGNTIYF.

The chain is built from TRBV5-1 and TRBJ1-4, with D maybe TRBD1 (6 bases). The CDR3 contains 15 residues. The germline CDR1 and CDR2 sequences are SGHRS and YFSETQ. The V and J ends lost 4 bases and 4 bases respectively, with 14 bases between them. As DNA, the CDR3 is TGCGCCAGCAGCCACCAGGGACAAGATAATGAAAAACTGTTTTTT. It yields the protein CASSHQGQDNEKLFF.

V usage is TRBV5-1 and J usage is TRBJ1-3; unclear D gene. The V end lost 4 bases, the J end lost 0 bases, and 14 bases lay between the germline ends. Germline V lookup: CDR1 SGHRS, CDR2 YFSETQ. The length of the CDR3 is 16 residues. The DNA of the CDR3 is TGCGCCAGCAGCCCTGGAGCATACACCTCTGGAAACACCATATATTTT. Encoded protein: CASSPGAYTSGNTIYF.

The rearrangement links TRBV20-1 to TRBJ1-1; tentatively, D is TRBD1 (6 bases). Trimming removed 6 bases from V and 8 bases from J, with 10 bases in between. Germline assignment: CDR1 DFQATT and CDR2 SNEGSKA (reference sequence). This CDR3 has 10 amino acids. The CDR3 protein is CSAAGAEAFF. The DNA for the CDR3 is TGCAGTGCAGCAGGGGCCGAAGCTTTCTTT.

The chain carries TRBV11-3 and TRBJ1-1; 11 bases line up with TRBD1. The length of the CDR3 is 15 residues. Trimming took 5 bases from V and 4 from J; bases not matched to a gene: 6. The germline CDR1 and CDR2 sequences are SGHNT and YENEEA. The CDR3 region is CASSAGTGGGTEAFF. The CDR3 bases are TGTGCCAGCAGCGCCGGGACAGGGGGGGGCACTGAAGCTTTCTTT.

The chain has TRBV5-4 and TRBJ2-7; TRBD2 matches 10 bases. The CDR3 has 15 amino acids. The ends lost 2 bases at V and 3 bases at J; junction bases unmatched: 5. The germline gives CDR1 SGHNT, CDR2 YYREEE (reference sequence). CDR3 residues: CASSLGTSGNYEQYF. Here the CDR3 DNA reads TGTGCCAGCAGCTTAGGCACTAGCGGGAACTACGAGCAGTACTTC.

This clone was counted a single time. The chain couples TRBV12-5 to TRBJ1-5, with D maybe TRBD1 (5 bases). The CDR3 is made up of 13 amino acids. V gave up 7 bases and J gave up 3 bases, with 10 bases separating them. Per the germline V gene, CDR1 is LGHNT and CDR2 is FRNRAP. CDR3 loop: CASVGRVNQPQHF. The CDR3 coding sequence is TGTGCTAGTGTGGGCAGGGTCAATCAGCCCCAGCATTTT.

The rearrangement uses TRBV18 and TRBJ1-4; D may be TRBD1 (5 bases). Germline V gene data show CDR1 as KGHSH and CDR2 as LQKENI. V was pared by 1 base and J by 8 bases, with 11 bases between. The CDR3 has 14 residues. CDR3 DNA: TGTGCCAGCTCACCACGTCGGGGCGGAGAAAAACTGTTTTTT. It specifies CASSPRRGGEKLFF.

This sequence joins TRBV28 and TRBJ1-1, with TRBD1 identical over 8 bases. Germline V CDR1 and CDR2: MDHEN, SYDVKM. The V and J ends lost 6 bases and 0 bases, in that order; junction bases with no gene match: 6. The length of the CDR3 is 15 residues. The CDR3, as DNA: TGTGCCAGCAGGCCACGGACAGGGATGAACACTGAAGCTTTCTTT. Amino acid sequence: CASRPRTGMNTEAFF.

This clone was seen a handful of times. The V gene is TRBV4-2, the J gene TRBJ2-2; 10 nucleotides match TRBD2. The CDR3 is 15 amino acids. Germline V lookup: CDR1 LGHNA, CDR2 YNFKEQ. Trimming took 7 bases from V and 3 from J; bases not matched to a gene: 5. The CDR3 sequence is CASTRLAGDTGELFF. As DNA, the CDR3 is TGTGCCAGCACCCGACTAGCGGGTGACACCGGGGAGCTGTTTTTT.